This T cell receptor (beta chain) is drawn from a study of blood T cell repertoires in COVID-19. In the study overall: PBMCs, B-cell-depleted T cells, or T cells provided the cDNA or gDNA that made up the material.

Authors' methods: Nucleated cell number was recorded as an estimate derived from reference gene primer amplification. The repertoire was sequenced with immunoSEQ multiplex PCR; TCRdb's copy has only in-frame clones and lacks some. V and J calls and clone size are copied from that table; D and trimming were computed from the DNA. This table holds some 260,000 clones, around 90% found once. The sequenced sample was peripheral blood. This TCR came from a woman under 40 with acute or convalescent COVID-19.

The CDR3 DNA is TGTGCCATCAGTGCGGCAGGACTCAACTATGGCTACACCTTC. Encoded protein: CAISAAGLNYGYTF. The V and J genes are TRBV10-3 and TRBJ1-2; no reliable D call. The CDR3 is 14 residues long. The V and J ends lost 4 bases and 2 bases respectively, with 11 bases between them. The germline gives CDR1 ENHRY, CDR2 SYGVKD.